This TCR beta chain was documented in a study of shared clonotypes between healthy human individuals. This CDR3 is built from 15 residues. Germline-derived CDR1 and CDR2 are SGHRS and YFSETQ. V dropped 4 bases and J dropped 4; count of bases not matched to a gene: 8. Here immunoSEQ multiplex PCR was the method, and the copy in TCRdb shows in-frame clones only, minus some. The data contain roughly 2.5 million clones, roughly 92% of them singletons. The clonotype comes from a man aged 18 to 30 in good health. Source material: naive CD4+ T cells sorted from blood. Subset noted: CD45RA+ positively selected. The chain recombines TRBV5-1 with TRBJ2-3; 8 nucleotides align to TRBD1. The CDR3 here is CASSQTGTGADTQYF. The CDR3 region has the DNA TGCGCCAGCAGCCAAACCGGGACAGGCGCAGATACGCAGTATTTT.